Each of the 5 T cell receptor beta chains below was sequenced from the same sample in a study of OX40 agonist ivuxolimab in advanced cancers. The data were produced by immunoSEQ multiplex PCR, yet TCRdb's version contains in-frame clones alone and is incomplete. The sample consists of 53,000 or so clones, around 84% of them appearing once. The sequenced sample was CD4+ or CD8+ T cells sorted from blood, obtained in a trial of the OX40 agonist ivuxolimab. The receptors were sampled from an adult with an advanced solid tumor such as melanoma, head and neck, liver or kidney cancer.

This sequence joins TRBV5-5 and TRBJ2-1; 9 bases line up with TRBD1. Trimming took 6 bases from V and 5 from J; bases not matched to a gene: 6. This CDR3 region has 14 residues. Germline loops: CDR1 SGHKS, CDR2 YYEKEE (reference sequence). The CDR3 is CASNLGTGNNEQFF. The CDR3 nucleotides read TGTGCCAGCAACTTAGGGACAGGGAACAATGAGCAGTTCTTC.

The CDR3 DNA reads TGTGCCAGCAGCAGAGGGACGGGAACCTACAATGAGCAGTTCTTC. Translating gives CASSRGTGTYNEQFF. The chain couples TRBV14 to TRBJ2-1; perhaps D is TRBD1 or TRBD2 (5 bases each). V was trimmed by 5 bases and J by 2 bases, leaving 13 bases between them. CDR3 length equals 15 residues. In germline, CDR1 is SGHDN, CDR2 FVKESK.

J is TRBJ1-1 and V is TRBV5-4, with a possible D match to TRBD1 (5 bases). Trimming left V 6 bases short and J 0 bases short, with 12 bases between. The CDR3 is 14 residues long. Germline CDR1 and CDR2: SGHNT and YYREEE (reference sequence). The DNA of the CDR3 is TGTGCCAGCAACGTGGGGGGGTTGAACACTGAAGCTTTCTTT. Amino acids: CASNVGGLNTEAFF.

The V and J genes are TRBV2 and TRBJ2-7; D is perhaps TRBD1 (6 bases). The germline V gene encodes CDR1 SNHLY and CDR2 FYNNEI. Trimming took off 6 bases at V and 6 bases at J, with 15 bases between the two ends. The CDR3 covers 13 residues. The CDR3 DNA reads TGTGCCAGCAGAATACTTGGGGGCCTCGAGCAGTACTTC. It translates to CASRILGGLEQYF.

V usage is TRBV19 and J usage is TRBJ1-6; D is possibly TRBD1 (5 bases). V was trimmed by 3 bases and J by 10 bases, leaving 16 bases between them. Germline CDR1 reads LNHDA; CDR2 reads SQIVND (reference sequence). The CDR3 consists of 15 residues. This CDR3 is CASSMAARVGSPLHF. The CDR3 DNA follows: TGTGCCAGTAGTATGGCGGCCAGGGTGGGATCACCCCTCCACTTT.